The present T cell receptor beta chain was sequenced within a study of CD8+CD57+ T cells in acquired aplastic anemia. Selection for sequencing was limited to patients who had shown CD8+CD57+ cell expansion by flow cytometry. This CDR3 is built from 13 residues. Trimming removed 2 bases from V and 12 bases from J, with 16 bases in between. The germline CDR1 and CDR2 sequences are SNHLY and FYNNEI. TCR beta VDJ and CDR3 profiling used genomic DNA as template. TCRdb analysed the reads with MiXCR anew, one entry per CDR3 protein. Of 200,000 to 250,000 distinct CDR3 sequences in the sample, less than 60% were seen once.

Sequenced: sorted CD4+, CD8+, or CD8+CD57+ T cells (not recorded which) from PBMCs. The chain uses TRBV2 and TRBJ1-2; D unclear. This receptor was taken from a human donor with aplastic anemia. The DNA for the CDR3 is TGTGCCAGCAGTGAATTACGTACCTCTGGAAACACCTTC. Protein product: CASSELRTSGNTF.